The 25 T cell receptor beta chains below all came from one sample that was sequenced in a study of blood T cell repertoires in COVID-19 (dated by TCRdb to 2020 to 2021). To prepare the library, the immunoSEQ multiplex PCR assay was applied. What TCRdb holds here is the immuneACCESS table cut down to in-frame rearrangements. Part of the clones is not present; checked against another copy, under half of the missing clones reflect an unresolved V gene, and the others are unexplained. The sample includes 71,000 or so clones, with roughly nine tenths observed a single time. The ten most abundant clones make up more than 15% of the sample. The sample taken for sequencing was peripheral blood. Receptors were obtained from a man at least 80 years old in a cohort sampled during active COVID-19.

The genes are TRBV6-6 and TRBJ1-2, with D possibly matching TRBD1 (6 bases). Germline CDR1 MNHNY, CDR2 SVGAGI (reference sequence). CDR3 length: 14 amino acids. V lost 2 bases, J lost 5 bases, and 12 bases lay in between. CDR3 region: CASSYEQGGYGYTF. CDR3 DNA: TGTGCCAGCAGTTACGAACAGGGAGGGTATGGCTACACCTTC.

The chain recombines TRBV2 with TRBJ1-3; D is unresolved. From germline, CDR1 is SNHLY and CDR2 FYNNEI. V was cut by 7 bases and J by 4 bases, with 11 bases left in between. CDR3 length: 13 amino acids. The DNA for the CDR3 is TGTGCCAGCACTTTCCTCGGGGGAAACACCATATATTTT. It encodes CASTFLGGNTIYF.

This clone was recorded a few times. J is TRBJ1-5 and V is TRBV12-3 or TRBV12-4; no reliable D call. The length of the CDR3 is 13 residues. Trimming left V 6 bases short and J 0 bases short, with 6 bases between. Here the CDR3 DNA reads TGTGCCAGCAGAGCCTATAGCAATCAGCCCCAGCATTTT. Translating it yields CASRAYSNQPQHF.

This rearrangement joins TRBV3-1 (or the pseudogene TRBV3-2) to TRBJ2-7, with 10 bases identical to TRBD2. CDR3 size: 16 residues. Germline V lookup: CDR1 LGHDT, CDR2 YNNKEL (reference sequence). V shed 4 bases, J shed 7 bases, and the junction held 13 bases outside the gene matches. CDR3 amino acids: CASSRHGSSGGGEQYF. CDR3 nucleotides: TGTGCCAGCAGCCGGCACGGCTCTAGCGGGGGTGGTGAGCAGTACTTC.

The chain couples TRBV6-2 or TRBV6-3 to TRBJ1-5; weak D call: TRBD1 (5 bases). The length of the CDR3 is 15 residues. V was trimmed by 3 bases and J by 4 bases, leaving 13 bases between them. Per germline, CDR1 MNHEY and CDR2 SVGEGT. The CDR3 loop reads CASSYWGGLNQPQHF. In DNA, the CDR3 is TGTGCCAGCAGTTATTGGGGGGGATTAAATCAGCCCCAGCATTTT.

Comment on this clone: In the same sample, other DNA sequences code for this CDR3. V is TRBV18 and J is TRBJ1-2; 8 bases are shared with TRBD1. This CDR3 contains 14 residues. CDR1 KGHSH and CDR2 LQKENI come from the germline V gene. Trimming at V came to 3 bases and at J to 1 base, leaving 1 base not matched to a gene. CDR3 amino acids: CASSPDRGNYGYTF. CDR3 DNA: TGTGCCAGCTCACCCGACAGGGGTAACTATGGCTACACCTTC.

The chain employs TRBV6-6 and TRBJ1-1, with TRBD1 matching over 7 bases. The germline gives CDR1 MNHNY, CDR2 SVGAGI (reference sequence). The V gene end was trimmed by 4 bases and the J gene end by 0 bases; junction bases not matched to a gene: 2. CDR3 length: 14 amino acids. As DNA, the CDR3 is TGTGCCAGCAGTTCCCAGGGGGTGAACACTGAAGCTTTCTTT. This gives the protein CASSSQGVNTEAFF.

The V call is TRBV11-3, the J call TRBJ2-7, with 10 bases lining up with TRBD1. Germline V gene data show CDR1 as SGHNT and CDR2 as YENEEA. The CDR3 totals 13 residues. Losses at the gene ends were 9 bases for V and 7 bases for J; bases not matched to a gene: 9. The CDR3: CARNPGQGWEQYV. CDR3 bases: TGTGCCAGGAATCCGGGACAGGGGTGGGAGCAGTACGTC.

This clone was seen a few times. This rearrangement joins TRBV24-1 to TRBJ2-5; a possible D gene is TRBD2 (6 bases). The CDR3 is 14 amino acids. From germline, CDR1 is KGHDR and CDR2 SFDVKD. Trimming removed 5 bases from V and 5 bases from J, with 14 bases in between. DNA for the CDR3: TGTGCCACCAGTGGAGGCGGGAATGAGGAGACCCAGTACTTC. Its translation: CATSGGGNEETQYF.

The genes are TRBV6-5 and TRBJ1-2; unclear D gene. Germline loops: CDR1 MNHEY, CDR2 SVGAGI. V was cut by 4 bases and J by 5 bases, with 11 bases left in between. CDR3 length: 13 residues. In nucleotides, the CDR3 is TGTGCCAGCAGTTCCGCGAACGGTTATGGCTACACCTTC. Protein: CASSSANGYGYTF.

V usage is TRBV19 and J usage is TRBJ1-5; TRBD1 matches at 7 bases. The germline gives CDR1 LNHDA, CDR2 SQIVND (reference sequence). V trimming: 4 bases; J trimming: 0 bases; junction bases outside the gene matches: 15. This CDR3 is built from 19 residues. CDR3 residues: CASSTRGDRPLYSNQPQHF. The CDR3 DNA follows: TGTGCCAGTAGTACTAGGGGGGACAGACCTCTTTATAGCAATCAGCCCCAGCATTTT.

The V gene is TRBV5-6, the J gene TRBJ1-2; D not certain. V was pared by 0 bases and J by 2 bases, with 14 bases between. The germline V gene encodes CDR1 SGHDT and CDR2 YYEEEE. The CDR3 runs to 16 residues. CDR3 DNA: TGTGCCAGCAGCTTGGTTCCGGGTCCACCAAACTATGGCTACACCTTC. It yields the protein CASSLVPGPPNYGYTF.

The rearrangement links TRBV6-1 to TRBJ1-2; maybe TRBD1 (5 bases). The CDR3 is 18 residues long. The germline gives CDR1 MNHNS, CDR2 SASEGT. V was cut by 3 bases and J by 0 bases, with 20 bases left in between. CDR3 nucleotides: TGTGCCAGCAGTGAGGGTCTCTTTCTTGGGGGGGCTAACTATGGCTACACCTTC. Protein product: CASSEGLFLGGANYGYTF.

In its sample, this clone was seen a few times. CDR3 sequence: CASSMGLAMYEQYF. The CDR3 nucleotides are TGCGCCAGCAGCATGGGACTAGCTATGTACGAGCAGTACTTC. The chain couples TRBV5-1 to TRBJ2-7; 9 bases line up with TRBD2. J was trimmed by 4 bases and V by 4 bases; bases with no gene match: 6. Per germline, CDR1 SGHRS and CDR2 YFSETQ. The CDR3 has 14 residues. Variable domain in full (rest from reference TRBV5-1 and TRBJ2-7): KAGVTQTPRYLIKTRGQQVTLSCSPISGHRSVSWYQQTPGQGLQFLFEYFSETQRNKGNFPGRFSGRQFSNSRSEMNVSTLELGDSALYLCASSMGLAMYEQYFGPGTRLTVT.

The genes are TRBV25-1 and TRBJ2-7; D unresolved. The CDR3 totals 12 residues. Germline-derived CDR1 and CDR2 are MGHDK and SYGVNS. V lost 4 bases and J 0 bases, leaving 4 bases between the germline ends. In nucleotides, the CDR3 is TGTGCCAGCAGTGGTAACTCCTACGAGCAGTACTTC. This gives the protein CASSGNSYEQYF.

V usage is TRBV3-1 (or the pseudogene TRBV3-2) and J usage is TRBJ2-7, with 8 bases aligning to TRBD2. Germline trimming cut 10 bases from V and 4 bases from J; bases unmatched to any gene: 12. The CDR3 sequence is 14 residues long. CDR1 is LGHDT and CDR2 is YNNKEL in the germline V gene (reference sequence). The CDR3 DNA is TGTGCCACAAAAATCGGAAGCGGGGGTTACGAGCAGTACGTC. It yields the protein CATKIGSGGYEQYV.

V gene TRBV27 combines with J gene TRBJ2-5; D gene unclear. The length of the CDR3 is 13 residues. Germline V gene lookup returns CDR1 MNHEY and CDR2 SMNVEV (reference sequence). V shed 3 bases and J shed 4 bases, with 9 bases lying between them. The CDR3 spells CASSLARRETQYF. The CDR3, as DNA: TGTGCCAGCAGTTTGGCTAGAAGAGAGACCCAGTACTTC.

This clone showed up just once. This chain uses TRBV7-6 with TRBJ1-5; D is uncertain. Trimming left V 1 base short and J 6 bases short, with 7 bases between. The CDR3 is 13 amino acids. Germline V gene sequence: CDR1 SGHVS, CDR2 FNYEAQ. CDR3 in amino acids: CASSLDPSQPQHF. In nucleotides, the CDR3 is TGTGCCAGCAGCTTAGACCCCAGTCAGCCCCAGCATTTT.

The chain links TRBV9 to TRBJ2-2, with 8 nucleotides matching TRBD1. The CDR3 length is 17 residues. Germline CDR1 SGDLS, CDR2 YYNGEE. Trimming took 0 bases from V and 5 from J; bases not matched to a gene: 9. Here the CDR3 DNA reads TGTGCCAGCAGCGTAGTTGAAGGCAGGGGGCGGACCGGGGAGCTGTTTTTT. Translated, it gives CASSVVEGRGRTGELFF.

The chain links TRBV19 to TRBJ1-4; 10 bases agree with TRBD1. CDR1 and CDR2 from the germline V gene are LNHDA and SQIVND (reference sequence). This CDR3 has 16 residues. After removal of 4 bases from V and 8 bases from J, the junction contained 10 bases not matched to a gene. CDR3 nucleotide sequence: TGTGCCAGTAGTACACCTCCCGGACAGGGGGGGGAAAAACTGTTTTTT. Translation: CASSTPPGQGGEKLFF.

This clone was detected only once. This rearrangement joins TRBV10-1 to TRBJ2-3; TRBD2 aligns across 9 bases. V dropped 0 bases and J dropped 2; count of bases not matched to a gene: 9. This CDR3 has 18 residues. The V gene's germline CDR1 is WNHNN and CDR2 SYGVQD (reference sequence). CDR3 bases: TGCGCCAGCAGTGAGTCGTGGGCGGGGGGGAAGGACACAGATACGCAGTATTTT. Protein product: CASSESWAGGKDTDTQYF.

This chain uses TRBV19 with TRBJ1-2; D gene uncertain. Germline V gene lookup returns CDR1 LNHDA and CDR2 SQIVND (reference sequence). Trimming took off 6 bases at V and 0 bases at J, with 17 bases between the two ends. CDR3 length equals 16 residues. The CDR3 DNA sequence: TGTGCCAGTAGAGACCTGAGGCTCCCGACTAACTATGGCTACACCTTC. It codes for CASRDLRLPTNYGYTF.

CDR3: CASSPPLRGSYNEQFF. In nucleotides, the CDR3 is TGTGCCAGCTCACCACCTCTACGGGGGTCCTACAATGAGCAGTTCTTC. V usage is TRBV18 and J usage is TRBJ2-1, with a possible D match to TRBD2 (6 bases). Germline lookup yields CDR1 KGHSH and CDR2 LQKENI. The CDR3 extends over 16 amino acids. Between the trimmed V and J ends, which lost 0 bases and 1 base, there was a span of 10 bases.

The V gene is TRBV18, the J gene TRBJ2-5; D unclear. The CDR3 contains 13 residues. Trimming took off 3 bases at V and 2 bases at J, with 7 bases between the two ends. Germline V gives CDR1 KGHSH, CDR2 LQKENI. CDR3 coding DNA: TGTGCCAGCTCACCGGTTAGACAAGAGACCCAGTACTTC. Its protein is CASSPVRQETQYF.

The CDR3 DNA follows: TGTGCCAGCAGCCCCACTAGCTTATCCTACAATGAGCAGTTCTTC. It codes for CASSPTSLSYNEQFF. The rearrangement joins TRBV5-5 to TRBJ2-1; possibly TRBD2 for D (6 bases). CDR3 length: 15 residues. The germline V gene encodes CDR1 SGHKS and CDR2 YYEKEE (reference sequence). Trimming pared 4 bases from V and 1 base from J, leaving 12 bases between. The variable domain in full, completed from reference TRBV5-5 and TRBJ2-1, reads DAGVTQSPTHLIKTRGQQVTLRCSPISGHKSVSWYQQVLGQGPQFIFQYYEKEERGRGNFPDRFSARQFPNYSSELNVNALLLGDSALYLCASSPTSLSYNEQFFGPGTRLTVL.